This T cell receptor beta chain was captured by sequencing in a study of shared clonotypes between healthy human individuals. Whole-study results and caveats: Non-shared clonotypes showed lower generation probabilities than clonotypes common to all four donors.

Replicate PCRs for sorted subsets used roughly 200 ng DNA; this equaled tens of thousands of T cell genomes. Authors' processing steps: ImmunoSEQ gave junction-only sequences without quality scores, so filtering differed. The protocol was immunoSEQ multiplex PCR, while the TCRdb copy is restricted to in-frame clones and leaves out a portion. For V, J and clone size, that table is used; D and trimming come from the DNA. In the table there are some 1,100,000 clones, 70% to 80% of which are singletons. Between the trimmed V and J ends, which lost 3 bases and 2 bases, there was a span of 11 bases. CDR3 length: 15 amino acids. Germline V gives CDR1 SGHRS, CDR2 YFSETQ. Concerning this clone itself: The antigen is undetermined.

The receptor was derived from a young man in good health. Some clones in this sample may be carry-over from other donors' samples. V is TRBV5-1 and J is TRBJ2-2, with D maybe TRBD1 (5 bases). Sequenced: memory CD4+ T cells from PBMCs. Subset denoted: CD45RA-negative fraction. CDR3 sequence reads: CASSYGQRNTGELFF. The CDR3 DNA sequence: TGCGCCAGCAGCTACGGACAACGAAACACCGGGGAGCTGTTTTTT.